Below, 7 T cell receptor beta chains from the same sample are listed, as sequenced in a study of shared clonotypes between healthy human individuals. Data came from immunoSEQ multiplex PCR; TCRdb stores just in-frame clones and leaves some out. The sample contains millions of clones, over 85% of which appear only once. The sample consisted of naive CD4+ T cells sorted from blood. Subset described: CD45RA+ positively selected. The receptors shown here come from a man aged 18 to 35 in good health.

The V call is TRBV6-6, the J call TRBJ2-7; maybe TRBD2 (5 bases). The V end was cut by 2 bases, the J end by 2 bases, with 10 bases between. This CDR3 has 14 residues. The V gene's germline CDR1 is MNHNY and CDR2 SVGAGI (reference sequence). The CDR3 sequence: CASSYADGAYEQYF. The CDR3 region has the DNA TGTGCCAGCAGTTACGCGGACGGGGCCTACGAGCAGTACTTC.

In regard to this clone: The sample holds other DNA sequences that translate to the same CDR3. This rearrangement joins TRBV19 to TRBJ1-3; no definite D call. The CDR3 is 13 amino acids. The germline gives CDR1 LNHDA, CDR2 SQIVND (reference sequence). V lost 4 bases and J lost 1, with 5 bases in between. The chain's CDR3 is CASSTASGNTIYF. Here the CDR3 DNA reads TGTGCCAGTAGTACAGCTTCTGGAAACACCATATATTTT. Full variable domain (outside the CDR3, taken from reference TRBV19 and TRBJ1-3): DGGITQSPKYLFRKEGQNVTLSCEQNLNHDAMYWYRQDPGQGLRLIYYSQIVNDFQKGDIAEGYSVSREKKESFPLTVTSAQKNPTAFYLCASSTASGNTIYFGEGSWLTVV.

V usage is TRBV7-6 and J usage is TRBJ1-6; weak D call: TRBD1 (6 bases). The V gene lost 6 bases and the J gene lost 12 bases, with 15 bases spanning the gap. CDR1 is SGHVS, CDR2 FNYEAQ, per germline. The length of the CDR3 is 13 residues. The CDR3 sequence is CASSALTGGPLHF. For the CDR3, the DNA is TGTGCCAGCAGTGCTTTGACAGGCGGACCCCTCCACTTT.

V is TRBV5-6 and J is TRBJ1-1; no firm D call. Germline V CDR1 and CDR2: SGHDT, YYEEEE. V gave up 1 base and J gave up 2 bases, with 12 bases separating them. The CDR3 length is 15 residues. CDR3 region: CASSLIFQPNTEAFF. In DNA, the CDR3 is TGTGCCAGCAGCTTGATTTTCCAGCCCAACACTGAAGCTTTCTTT.

The V call is TRBV5-1, the J call TRBJ1-4; 9 bases are shared with TRBD1. The ends lost 2 bases at V and 2 bases at J; junction bases unmatched: 4. Germline-derived CDR1 and CDR2 are SGHRS and YFSETQ. The CDR3 length is 16 residues. The CDR3 reads CASSLGTGSTNEKLFF. DNA of the CDR3: TGCGCCAGCAGCTTAGGGACAGGGAGCACTAATGAAAAACTGTTTTTT.

The chain recombines TRBV19 with TRBJ1-5, with D possibly TRBD1 on 5 matching bases. There are 15 residues in the CDR3. The germline V and J ends were trimmed by 7 bases and 6 bases, with 19 bases remaining between them. Germline values: CDR1 LNHDA, CDR2 SQIVND (reference sequence). The DNA for the CDR3 is TGTGCCAGTAATAGTCTACTGGGGGGAGGTCAGCCCCAGCATTTT. Translation: CASNSLLGGGQPQHF.

The rearrangement joins TRBV10-3 to TRBJ1-1; D possibly corresponds to TRBD1 (6 bases). This CDR3 is built from 12 residues. Germline CDR1 and CDR2: ENHRY and SYGVKD. V gave up 9 bases and J gave up 5 bases, with 13 bases separating them. CDR3 nucleotide sequence: TGTGCCATAGGGAAGGGGGGAACTGAAGCTTTCTTT. This encodes CAIGKGGTEAFF.